This entry features one T cell receptor beta chain sequence. The PCR ran on 60 Vbeta and 13 Jbeta primers. Sequenced by immunoSEQ multiplex PCR; TCRdb stores in-frame clones only, minus some. The data contain 200,000 to 300,000 clones, more than 70% of them singletons. Germline assignment: CDR1 GTSNPN and CDR2 SVGIG (reference sequence). The CDR3 covers 12 residues. V was cut by 5 bases and J by 1 base, with 8 bases left in between. The data were obtained in a study of cytomegalovirus exposure and HLA in healthy donors. About the study: Unique TCR beta sequences numbering approximately 120 million came from 190 million or so T cells in an earlier analysis.

The sequence was collected from a boy under 18 in good health and CMV-seronegative. Material: PBMCs. The chain joins TRBV30 to TRBJ2-5; the D gene is possibly TRBD1 (5 bases). The CDR3 bases are TGTGCCTGGGGACATCTCCAAGAGACCCAGTACTTC. It specifies CAWGHLQETQYF. The whole variable domain, filled in from reference TRBV30 and TRBJ2-5, reads SQTIHQWPATLVQPVGSPLSLECTVEGTSNPNLYWYRQAAGRGLQLLFYSVGIGQISSEVPQNLSASRPQDRQFILSSKKLLLSDSGFYLCAWGHLQETQYFGPGTRLLVL.